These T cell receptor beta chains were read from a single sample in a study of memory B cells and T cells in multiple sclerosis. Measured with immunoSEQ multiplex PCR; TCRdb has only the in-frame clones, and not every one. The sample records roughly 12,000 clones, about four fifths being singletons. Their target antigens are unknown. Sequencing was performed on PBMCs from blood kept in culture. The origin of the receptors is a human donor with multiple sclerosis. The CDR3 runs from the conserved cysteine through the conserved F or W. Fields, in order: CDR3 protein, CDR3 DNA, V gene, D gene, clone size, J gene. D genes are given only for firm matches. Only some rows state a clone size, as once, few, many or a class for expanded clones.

CASSADLGAGGETQYF,TGTGCCAGCAGCGCTGACCTAGGGGCAGGAGGGGAGACCCAGTACTTC,TRBV9,.,.,TRBJ2-5
CASSELVRGADTQYF,TGTGCCAGCAGTGAACTAGTACGAGGCGCAGATACGCAGTATTTT,TRBV25-1,.,.,TRBJ2-3
CASSSRTGDSPGYTF,TGTGCCAGCAGCTCCAGGACAGGGGATTCTCCTGGCTACACCTTC,TRBV12-1,.,few,TRBJ1-2
CAISEFSGGPYNEQFF,TGTGCCATCAGTGAGTTCTCAGGGGGCCCTTACAATGAGCAGTTCTTC,TRBV10-3,TRBD1,.,TRBJ2-1
CAWMWMAGGYNEQFF,TGTGCCTGGATGTGGATGGCCGGGGGTTACAATGAGCAGTTCTTC,TRBV30,.,.,TRBJ2-1
CASSASTGGVQGTQYF,TGTGCCAGCAGCGCCTCCACAGGGGGCGTCCAAGGGACCCAGTACTTC,TRBV9,TRBD1,.,TRBJ2-5
CASGDPSLRDSKGYTF,TGTGCTAGTGGCGACCCTAGCCTCCGGGACAGTAAAGGCTACACCTTC,TRBV12-5,TRBD1,.,TRBJ1-2
CASSSGGDTGELFF,TGTGCCAGCAGTTCAGGGGGGGACACCGGGGAGCTGTTTTTT,TRBV7-9,.,.,TRBJ2-2
CASSLSAGGRNTIYF,TGTGCCAGCAGTTTATCAGCGGGCGGAAGAAACACCATATATTTT,TRBV27,.,.,TRBJ1-3
CASSTQGEDTQYF,TGTGCCAGTAGTACACAGGGAGAAGATACGCAGTATTTT,TRBV19,.,few,TRBJ2-3
CASGDGTNTEAFF,TGCGCCAGCGGAGACGGGACGAACACTGAAGCTTTCTTT,TRBV5-1,.,.,TRBJ1-1
CASSPTGTTRRMFDTQYF,TGTGCCAGCTCACCGACCGGGACTACACGTCGTATGTTCGATACGCAGTATTTT,TRBV18,TRBD2,.,TRBJ2-3
CASSSTHQGSGYTF,TGTGCCAGCAGCTCAACCCACCAGGGCAGCGGCTACACCTTC,TRBV11-2,.,.,TRBJ1-2
CASSEMVGKETQYF,TGTGCCAGCAGTGAAATGGTTGGGAAGGAGACCCAGTACTTC,TRBV6-1,.,.,TRBJ2-5
CASSVDGGTAETQYF,TGTGCCAGCAGCGTAGACGGCGGGACCGCCGAGACCCAGTACTTC,TRBV9,.,.,TRBJ2-5
CASSLVTSNTEAFF,TGTGCCAGCAGTTTAGTCACATCTAACACTGAAGCTTTCTTT,TRBV28,.,.,TRBJ1-1
CAWSKREGGEQYF,TGTGCCTGGAGTAAACGGGAGGGCGGCGAGCAGTACTTC,TRBV30,TRBD2,.,TRBJ2-7
CASSSRVGELFF,TGTGCCAGCAGTTCCAGGGTTGGGGAGCTGTTTTTT,TRBV27,.,.,TRBJ2-2
CASQYSRMNTEAFF,TGTGCCAGCCAATACAGCCGCATGAACACTGAAGCTTTCTTT,TRBV28,.,.,TRBJ1-1
CASSLTSGGEPTISGEQFF,TGTGCCAGCAGCTTGACTAGCGGGGGAGAACCCACTATAAGTGGAGAGCAGTTCTTC,TRBV13,TRBD2,.,TRBJ2-1
CASSASNTEAFF,TGTGCCAGCAGTGCCAGTAACACTGAAGCTTTCTTT,TRBV2,.,.,TRBJ1-1
CASSLGELPQHF,TGTGCCAGCAGCTTGGGGGAATTGCCCCAGCATTTT,TRBV5-6,.,.,TRBJ1-5
CASSEGRVQQPQHF,TGTGCCAGCAGTGAAGGCAGGGTTCAGCAGCCCCAGCATTTT,TRBV6-5,.,.,TRBJ1-5
CASSLDGGAGVTQYF,TGCGCCAGCAGCTTGGACGGGGGGGCCGGGGTGACCCAGTACTTC,TRBV5-1,TRBD2,.,TRBJ2-5
CASSLEQQPGNTIYF,TGTGCCAGCAGCTTAGAACAACAACCTGGAAACACCATATATTTT,TRBV11-1,.,once,TRBJ1-3
CASSLGLAGLQETQYF,TGTGCCAGCAGCTTAGGACTAGCGGGACTCCAAGAGACCCAGTACTTC,TRBV9,TRBD2,once,TRBJ2-5
CASSPNRVHEQFF,TGTGCCAGTAGTCCCAACAGGGTCCATGAGCAGTTCTTC,TRBV19,.,few,TRBJ2-1
CASSQDSRLNGANYGYTF,TGTGCCAGCAGCCAAGATAGTAGGTTAAACGGAGCTAACTATGGCTACACCTTC,TRBV4-2,.,.,TRBJ1-2
CASRQELAKNIQYF,TGTGCCAGCCGACAGGAGTTAGCCAAAAACATTCAGTACTTC,TRBV2,.,.,TRBJ2-4
CASSLLVDNSPLHF,TGTGCCAGCAGTTTATTGGTCGATAATTCACCCCTCCACTTT,TRBV28,.,.,TRBJ1-6
CASSLGSGGFFQQYF,TGTGCCAGCAGCTTAGGTAGCGGTGGATTTTTTCAGCAGTACTTC,TRBV11-2,.,.,TRBJ2-7
CASSDLEETQYF,TGCGCCAGCAGTGACCTCGAGGAGACCCAGTACTTC,TRBV10-2,.,.,TRBJ2-5
CASSFTLAGAPDTDTQYF,TGCGCCAGCAGCTTTACACTAGCGGGCGCTCCTGACACAGATACGCAGTATTTT,TRBV5-1,TRBD2,.,TRBJ2-3
CASSPDGYNEQFF,TGTGCCAGCAGCCCGGACGGTTACAATGAGCAGTTCTTC,TRBV9,.,.,TRBJ2-1
CASSLTAGPTSYNEQFF,TGCGCCAGCAGCTTGACGGCGGGTCCCACGTCCTACAATGAGCAGTTCTTC,TRBV5-1,.,.,TRBJ2-1
CASSEARGSRFSETQYF,TGTGCCAGCAGTGAAGCGCGGGGGAGCAGGTTTTCAGAGACCCAGTACTTC,TRBV6-1,TRBD2,once,TRBJ2-5
CASSLGVVREGTNTEAFF,TGCGCCAGCAGCTTGGGAGTTGTTAGGGAAGGGACGAACACTGAAGCTTTCTTT,TRBV5-1,.,.,TRBJ1-1
CATSRGDRGEETQYF,TGTGCCACCAGCAGAGGCGACAGGGGTGAAGAGACCCAGTACTTC,TRBV15,TRBD1,.,TRBJ2-5
CASSIEKETQYF,TGTGCCAGCTCAATAGAAAAAGAGACCCAGTACTTC,TRBV18,.,.,TRBJ2-5
CASSTGQGGGNTIYF,TGCGCCAGCAGCACGGGACAGGGGGGCGGAAACACCATATATTTT,TRBV5-1,TRBD1,.,TRBJ1-3
CASRLGNTEAFF,TGTGCCAGCAGGTTGGGGAACACTGAAGCTTTCTTT,TRBV6-5,.,.,TRBJ1-1
CASSIGTAGNTIYF,TGTGCCAGCAGCATCGGGACAGCAGGAAACACCATATATTTT,TRBV11-3,TRBD1,.,TRBJ1-3
CASSRSSYNEQFF,TGTGCCAGCAGTCGCAGCTCCTACAATGAGCAGTTCTTC,TRBV2,.,.,TRBJ2-1
CASSPNGGTNEKLFF,TGTGCCAGCAGCCCAAATGGGGGAACTAATGAAAAACTGTTTTTT,TRBV7-3,.,.,TRBJ1-4
CSGGQLNTEAFF,TGCAGCGGTGGACAGTTGAACACTGAAGCTTTCTTT,TRBV29-1,.,few,TRBJ1-1
CASSGGLSGANVLTF,TGTGCCAGCAGTGGGGGACTTTCTGGGGCCAACGTCCTGACTTTC,TRBV6-6,.,.,TRBJ2-6